The 28 T cell receptor beta chains below come from one sample, sequenced in a study of human T cells and chemical hapten exposure. TCRdb re-called the RACE reads with MiXCR, one entry per CDR3 protein. The table shows 80,000 to 100,000 distinct CDR3 sequences, with around an eighth occurring only once. Described time point: patch test 1, 2 weeks after DPC sensitization. Treatment here: therapeutic diphenylcyclopropenone sensitization with weekly scalp DPC. The sequencing here drew on whole blood, taken in connection with sensitization to the hapten diphenylcyclopropenone (DPC). These receptors were collected from a woman between 40 and 50 years old with alopecia areata. Some clones in this sample may be carry-over from other donors' samples.

This clonotype was counted many times. CDR3 residues: CASIHPREFF. For the CDR3, the DNA is TGTGCCAGCATCCATCCTAGGGAGTTCTTC. The chain has TRBV28 and TRBJ2-1; D remains unclear. Trimming left V 7 bases short and J 14 bases short, with 12 bases between. The CDR3 spans 10 residues. The germline V gene has CDR1 MDHEN and CDR2 SYDVKM. Looking up the rest from reference TRBV28 and TRBJ2-1 gives the full variable domain: DVKVTQSSRYLVKRTGEKVFLECVQDMDHENMFWYRQDPGLGLRLIYFSYDVKMKEKGDIPEGYSVSREKKERFSLILESASTNQTSMYLCASIHPREFFGPGTRLTVL.

The V and J genes are TRBV4-3 and TRBJ2-1; no clear D. This CDR3 is built from 17 residues. V was cut by 0 bases and J by 0 bases, with 12 bases left in between. CDR1 and CDR2 (germline): LGHNA, YSLEER. The CDR3 DNA is TGCGCCAGCAGCCAAGATCCCCCCGGCGCCTCCTACAATGAGCAGTTCTTC. The encoded protein is CASSQDPPGASYNEQFF.

The CDR3 region has the DNA TGCAGTGCAAGCCAACGACAGGGGTCCTCCTACGAGCAGTACTTC. Translated, it gives CSASQRQGSSYEQYF. This sequence joins TRBV20-1 and TRBJ2-7; 8 bases match TRBD1. This CDR3 spans 15 amino acids. With 6 bases clipped from V and 0 bases from J, the junction kept 10 bases outside the gene matches. Per germline, CDR1 DFQATT and CDR2 SNEGSKA (reference sequence).

V gene TRBV20-1 combines with J gene TRBJ2-3; 7 nucleotides align to TRBD2. V lost 7 bases to trimming and J lost 5 bases; unmatched junction nucleotides: 6. From germline, CDR1 is DFQATT and CDR2 SNEGSKA (reference sequence). The CDR3 covers 12 residues. The CDR3 reads CSVGGRIDTQYF. The CDR3 DNA sequence: TGCAGTGTCGGCGGGAGAATAGATACGCAGTATTTT.

This clonotype appeared many times. The V call is TRBV20-1, the J call TRBJ2-3, with TRBD1 matching over 7 bases. From germline, CDR1 is DFQATT and CDR2 SNEGSKA (reference sequence). With V trimmed by 4 bases and J by 5 bases, 12 bases remained unmatched. This CDR3 is 15 amino acids long. Here the CDR3 reads CSATVETGDLDTQYF. Here the CDR3 DNA reads TGCAGTGCTACCGTAGAAACAGGGGATTTAGATACGCAGTATTTT.

This clonotype has only a few counts. The V and J genes are TRBV27 and TRBJ1-1; D perhaps matches TRBD1 (6 bases). This CDR3 region has 15 residues. Germline values: CDR1 MNHEY, CDR2 SMNVEV (reference sequence). V lost 6 bases to trimming and J lost 3 bases, with 17 bases between them. Here the CDR3 reads CASRKADQGYTEAFF. The CDR3 region has the DNA TGTGCCAGCAGGAAGGCGGATCAGGGGTACACTGAAGCTTTCTTT.

In this sample, this clonotype turned up a few times. The chain recombines TRBV12-3 or TRBV12-4 with TRBJ2-1; D perhaps matches TRBD1 (6 bases). The CDR3 spans 17 residues. The ends were cut back, 5 bases at V and 7 bases at J, with 24 bases in the middle. CDR3 protein: CASSRQTGTPVANEQFF. The CDR3, as DNA: TGTGCCAGCAGTAGACAAACAGGGACACCGGTTGCGAATGAGCAGTTCTTC.

The chain combines TRBV20-1 with TRBJ2-1; a weak D match, TRBD2 (6 bases). Germline V CDR1 and CDR2: DFQATT, SNEGSKA (reference sequence). The CDR3 has 14 amino acids. Trimming cost V 4 bases and J 0 bases, with 10 bases left between them. CDR3 in amino acids: CSAIGGASYNEQFF. CDR3 nucleotide sequence: TGCAGTGCTATTGGCGGGGCCTCCTACAATGAGCAGTTCTTC.

This clonotype was detected only a few times. V gene TRBV29-1 combines with J gene TRBJ2-2, with 9 bases aligning to TRBD2. CDR1 SQVTM and CDR2 ANQGSEA come from the germline V gene. The ends lost 4 bases at V and 2 bases at J; junction bases unmatched: 5. The CDR3 consists of 15 residues. The CDR3: CSVVSGSLNTGELFF. For the CDR3, the DNA is TGCAGCGTTGTTAGCGGGAGTCTTAACACCGGGGAGCTGTTTTTT.

The V call is TRBV28, the J call TRBJ2-7; D is unclear. The V gene lost 8 bases and the J gene lost 7 bases, with 15 bases spanning the gap. Germline values: CDR1 MDHEN, CDR2 SYDVKM. There are 12 residues in the CDR3. The DNA of the CDR3 is TGTGCCAGCGAATCCCCCTTCCAGGAGCAGTACTTC. Translation: CASESPFQEQYF.

The chain carries TRBV19 and TRBJ1-5; no clear D gene. The CDR3 sequence is 14 residues long. V was shortened by 3 bases and J by 3 bases, with 9 bases between the two germline ends. Germline V lookup: CDR1 LNHDA, CDR2 SQIVND (reference sequence). The CDR3 region is CASSIVELNQPQHF. CDR3 DNA sequence: TGTGCCAGTAGTATTGTGGAACTCAATCAGCCCCAGCATTTT.

This clonotype came up a few times. The CDR3 DNA reads TGTGCCAGCAGTCGTCTCGCGGCCGGAAGAGATACGCAGTATTTT. Amino acids: CASSRLAAGRDTQYF. The rearrangement joins TRBV2 to TRBJ2-3; no definite D call. From germline, CDR1 is SNHLY and CDR2 FYNNEI. This CDR3 is 15 amino acids long. Trimming pared 5 bases from V and 5 bases from J, leaving 17 bases between.

This clonotype was seen ten or more times. J is TRBJ2-5 and V is TRBV12-3 or TRBV12-4; 14 bases align to TRBD2. The CDR3 loop spans 16 amino acids. The junction had 7 bases not matched to a gene; V was cut back by 5 bases and J by 5 bases. Here the CDR3 reads CASSETSGRARETQYF. The DNA of the CDR3 is TGTGCCAGCAGTGAGACTAGCGGGAGGGCTCGTGAGACCCAGTACTTC.

The chain employs TRBV28 and TRBJ1-1; a weak D match, TRBD1 (5 bases). The CDR3 sequence is 13 residues long. Between the trimmed V and J ends, which lost 4 bases and 7 bases, there was a span of 13 bases. Germline CDR1 MDHEN, CDR2 SYDVKM. The CDR3 DNA is TGTGCCAGCAGTTCAGGGACTTGGGATGAAGCTTTCTTT. It codes for CASSSGTWDEAFF.

The chain recombines TRBV28 with TRBJ2-7, with TRBD2 matching over 8 bases. The CDR3 extends over 15 amino acids. Per germline, CDR1 MDHEN and CDR2 SYDVKM. V gave up 5 bases and J gave up 0 bases; unmatched junction bases: 6. The DNA of the CDR3 is TGTGCCAGCAGTAAAACTAGCGGAAACTCCTACGAGCAGTACTTC. Residues: CASSKTSGNSYEQYF. Supplemented by reference TRBV28 and TRBJ2-7, the full variable domain reads DVKVTQSSRYLVKRTGEKVFLECVQDMDHENMFWYRQDPGLGLRLIYFSYDVKMKEKGDIPEGYSVSREKKERFSLILESASTNQTSMYLCASSKTSGNSYEQYFGPGTRLTVT.

This clonotype came up a few times. The chain uses TRBV7-2 and TRBJ2-7, with a possible D match to TRBD2 (5 bases). CDR1 is SGHTA, CDR2 FQGNSA, per germline. V was shortened by 5 bases and J by 0 bases, with 32 bases between the two germline ends. The CDR3 is 21 amino acids. The CDR3 sequence is CASSPKGYTGTGFLFSYEQYF. The CDR3 region has the DNA TGTGCCAGCAGCCCAAAGGGCTACACGGGAACCGGTTTTCTTTTCTCCTACGAGCAGTACTTC. Drawing the rest from reference TRBV7-2 and TRBJ2-7, the complete variable domain is GAGVSQSPSNKVTEKGKDVELRCDPISGHTALYWYRQSLGQGLEFLIYFQGNSAPDKSGLPSDRFSAERTGGSVSTLTIQRTQQEDSAVYLCASSPKGYTGTGFLFSYEQYFGPGTRLTVT.

This clonotype was counted at least ten times. The genes are TRBV7-2 and TRBJ2-3; D is possibly TRBD1 (6 bases). CDR1 is SGHTA, CDR2 FQGNSA, per germline. V was clipped by 5 bases and J by 2 bases, with 14 bases between them. The CDR3 has 15 amino acids. CDR3 in DNA: TGTGCCAGCAGCGCCCTGGGACAACTCACAGATACGCAGTATTTT. It translates to CASSALGQLTDTQYF.

The chain has TRBV18 and TRBJ1-4; weak D call: TRBD1 (5 bases). V was clipped by 2 bases and J by 8 bases, with 15 bases between them. Looked up from germline, CDR1 is KGHSH and CDR2 is LQKENI. The CDR3 extends over 15 amino acids. CDR3 residues: CASSPSRDRGEKLFF. The CDR3 coding sequence is TGTGCCAGCTCACCAAGCAGGGACCGGGGAGAAAAACTGTTTTTT.

There are a few counts of this clonotype. The V call is TRBV12-3 or TRBV12-4, the J call TRBJ2-4; D uncertain. CDR3 length: 12 amino acids. V dropped 3 bases and J dropped 12 bases, with 12 bases sitting between them. For the CDR3, the DNA is TGTGCCAGCAGTTTCGCCACCTCTGCTCAGTACTTC. It specifies CASSFATSAQYF.

The sample holds a few counts of this clonotype. The rearrangement joins TRBV28 to TRBJ2-7, with no clear D. The CDR3 contains 11 residues. V was pared by 10 bases and J by 4 bases, with 11 bases between. The germline V gene encodes CDR1 MDHEN and CDR2 SYDVKM. The CDR3: CATHGQYEQYF. The CDR3, as DNA: TGTGCCACCCACGGGCAGTACGAGCAGTACTTC. The variable domain in full, with the rest retrieved from reference TRBV28 and TRBJ2-7, is DVKVTQSSRYLVKRTGEKVFLECVQDMDHENMFWYRQDPGLGLRLIYFSYDVKMKEKGDIPEGYSVSREKKERFSLILESASTNQTSMYLCATHGQYEQYFGPGTRLTVT.

This clonotype appeared many times. The chain is built from TRBV28 and TRBJ2-5; possible D gene TRBD1, 6 bases. Trimming took 5 bases from V and 1 from J, leaving 17 bases between them. The CDR3 is 16 amino acids. The germline V gene encodes CDR1 MDHEN and CDR2 SYDVKM. The CDR3 here is CASSPRAWGRQETQYF. CDR3 bases: TGTGCCAGCAGTCCCCGCGCCTGGGGGCGCCAAGAGACCCAGTACTTC. Full variable domain (remainder filled in from reference TRBV28 and TRBJ2-5): DVKVTQSSRYLVKRTGEKVFLECVQDMDHENMFWYRQDPGLGLRLIYFSYDVKMKEKGDIPEGYSVSREKKERFSLILESASTNQTSMYLCASSPRAWGRQETQYFGPGTRLLVL.

V is TRBV20-1 and J is TRBJ2-1, with 7 bases matching TRBD2. V lost 3 bases, J lost 7 bases, and 9 bases stayed unmatched. Germline V gene sequence: CDR1 DFQATT, CDR2 SNEGSKA (reference sequence). The CDR3 covers 14 residues. The CDR3: CSASTLAGHNEQFF. CDR3 nucleotides: TGCAGTGCTAGTACGTTAGCGGGTCATAATGAGCAGTTCTTC.

There are a few counts of this clonotype. The V gene is TRBV10-3, the J gene TRBJ2-7; 14 nucleotides line up with TRBD2. The germline V gene has CDR1 ENHRY and CDR2 SYGVKD. The V segment lost 7 bases and the J segment 3 bases; nucleotides outside the gene matches: 5. The CDR3 extends over 15 amino acids. The CDR3 loop reads CAITPGTSGSYEQYF. Written as DNA, the CDR3 is TGTGCCATCACCCCCGGGACTAGCGGGAGCTACGAGCAGTACTTC.

A word on this clonotype: The junction shows a germline mismatch at one end, possibly a read error. The rearrangement uses TRBV28 and TRBJ2-7; tentative D call: TRBD2 (6 bases). Germline V gene data show CDR1 as MDHEN and CDR2 as SYDVKM. The CDR3 has 12 amino acids. The CDR3: CANSSGDYEQYF. The CDR3 nucleotides read TGTGCCAACAGTTCGGGGGACTACGAGCAGTACTTC.

This chain links TRBV7-9 with TRBJ1-6; D possibly corresponds to TRBD1 (5 bases). V lost 1 base and J 7 bases, leaving 17 bases between the germline ends. The CDR3 totals 17 residues. CDR1 and CDR2 (germline): SEHNR, FQNEAQ (reference sequence). DNA of the CDR3: TGTGCCAGCAGCTTAGTGGGGAGGGACCGTGAAAATTCACCCCTCCACTTT. Its translation: CASSLVGRDRENSPLHF.

The genes are TRBV9 and TRBJ2-1, with D perhaps matching TRBD1 (5 bases). CDR3 length: 15 residues. The ends were cut back, 0 bases at V and 3 bases at J, with 10 bases in the middle. The germline V gene has CDR1 SGDLS and CDR2 YYNGEE. CDR3 in DNA: TGTGCCAGCAGCGTAGATCAGGGATTCTACAATGAGCAGTTCTTC. Residues: CASSVDQGFYNEQFF.

This clonotype was counted between two and nine times. This sequence joins TRBV5-4 and TRBJ2-3; tentatively, D is TRBD1 (6 bases). CDR3 length: 15 amino acids. The germline CDR1 and CDR2 sequences are SGHNT and YYREEE (reference sequence). The V gene lost 4 bases and the J gene lost 3 bases, with 15 bases spanning the gap. The CDR3 nucleotides are TGTGCCAGCAGCCGACCCGACCAGGGGACAGATACGCAGTATTTT. Residues: CASSRPDQGTDTQYF. Full variable domain (rest looked up from reference TRBV5-4 and TRBJ2-3): ETGVTQSPTHLIKTRGQQVTLRCSSQSGHNTVSWYQQALGQGPQFIFQYYREEENGRGNFPPRFSGLQFPNYSSELNVNALELDDSALYLCASSRPDQGTDTQYFGPGTRLTVL.

CDR3 coding DNA: TGTGCCAGCAGTTTATTGCAGTACGAGCAGTACTTC. This sequence encodes CASSLLQYEQYF. The V gene is TRBV28, the J gene TRBJ2-7; D not certain. The V gene lost 1 base and the J gene lost 4 bases, with 5 bases spanning the gap. Germline CDR1 MDHEN, CDR2 SYDVKM. This CDR3 is 12 amino acids long.